In this sample, the clone carrying this TCR beta chain turned up a few times. Its antigen is unknown. Germline lookup yields CDR1 SQVTM and CDR2 ANQGSEA. The CDR3 loop spans 13 amino acids. With 7 bases clipped from V and 6 bases from J, the junction kept 6 bases outside the gene matches. TCRdb re-derived calls from the reads in MiXCR, one entry per CDR3 protein. The sample has some 97,000 distinct CDR3 sequences; 23% are singletons. The data derive from a study of T cell repertoires in cytomegalovirus infection. Overall study: Public TCR beta signature analysis indicated the presence of both CMV infection and matching HLA type.

Study observations and caveats: Across the ex vivo response, the dominant clonotypes were HLA-C-restricted CMV-specific TCR beta clonotypes. Cumulative public TCR beta family frequency identified CMV carriers with the relevant HLA.

The chain is built from TRBV29-1 and TRBJ2-1, with 10 bases matching TRBD2. Sequencing was done on a sample of CD8+ T cells from PBMCs. This clonotype was obtained from a human donor in good health (CMV status not recorded). Some clones in this sample may be carry-over from other donors' samples. The CDR3 DNA follows: TGCAGCGACGAGACTAGCGGGCTCAATGAGCAGTTCTTC. Translation gives CSDETSGLNEQFF.